The 21 T cell receptor beta chains presented below share a single source sample, sequenced in a study of PD-L1 blockade in urothelial cancer. TCRdb's copy holds only in-frame clones and misses some; the assay was immunoSEQ multiplex PCR. Of about 43,000 clones in the sample, 88% were seen once. The specimen comprised PBMCs, sampled around atezolizumab (anti-PD-L1) treatment. These receptors came from an older woman with urothelial cancer.

The chain recombines TRBV9 with TRBJ2-7; unclear D gene. The CDR3 sequence is 17 residues long. Deletions cut 0 bases from V and 0 bases from J, with 16 bases between. Germline V gene sequence: CDR1 SGDLS, CDR2 YYNGEE. DNA for the CDR3: TGTGCCAGCAGCGTAGCTCCTCTTGCCTGGAGCTCCTACGAGCAGTACTTC. Its translation: CASSVAPLAWSSYEQYF.

The chain is built from TRBV5-8 and TRBJ2-1; TRBD2 is a possible D gene (6 bases). Germline CDR1 SGHTS, CDR2 YDEGEE. The germline V and J ends were trimmed by 7 bases and 13 bases, with 27 bases remaining between them. This CDR3 region has 15 residues. The CDR3 spells CASSLGPGLNVKQFF. In DNA form, the CDR3 reads TGTGCCAGCTCCCTAGGACCGGGACTCAACGTGAAACAGTTCTTC.

V and J are TRBV6-1 and TRBJ1-1; a weak D match, TRBD1 (6 bases). Per the germline V gene, CDR1 is MNHNS and CDR2 is SASEGT. The CDR3 runs to 13 residues. V lost 7 bases and J 1 base, leaving 10 bases between the germline ends. CDR3 in DNA: TGTGCCAGCAAGGGACATGCGAACACTGAAGCTTTCTTT. This gives the protein CASKGHANTEAFF.

V and J are TRBV7-2 and TRBJ2-2, with 7 nucleotides matching TRBD2. The CDR3 extends over 15 amino acids. The V segment lost 5 bases and the J segment 4 bases; nucleotides outside the gene matches: 7. Germline lookup yields CDR1 SGHTA and CDR2 FQGNSA. The CDR3 protein is CASSEGQRGTGELFF. The CDR3 DNA follows: TGTGCCAGCAGCGAGGGCCAGCGGGGCACCGGGGAGCTGTTTTTT.

The chain joins TRBV7-2 to TRBJ2-2; 9 bases align to TRBD2. J was trimmed by 4 bases and V by 2 bases; bases with no gene match: 11. Germline loops: CDR1 SGHTA, CDR2 FQGNSA. The CDR3 extends over 18 amino acids. CDR3 nucleotides: TGTGCCAGCAGCTTATCTGGGCGGGGGGGCCGCGGCACCGGGGAGCTGTTTTTT. Translation gives CASSLSGRGGRGTGELFF.

The chain recombines TRBV7-2 with TRBJ1-3, with 7 nucleotides matching TRBD1. Germline lookup yields CDR1 SGHTA and CDR2 FQGNSA. V was pared by 5 bases and J by 5 bases, with 12 bases of the junction left unmatched. The CDR3 length is 16 residues. The CDR3 sequence: CASSPRTTGNRNTIYF. DNA of the CDR3: TGTGCCAGCAGCCCCCGAACGACAGGGAACCGAAACACCATATATTTT.

This chain links TRBV15 with TRBJ2-2; a possible D gene is TRBD1 (6 bases). Trimming stripped 3 bases from V and 3 bases from J, with 11 bases between. The CDR3 runs to 15 residues. Germline CDR1 is LNHNV and CDR2 is YYDKDF (reference sequence). This chain's CDR3 is CATSRPDSYTGELFF. The DNA for the CDR3 is TGTGCCACCAGCAGGCCGGACAGTTACACCGGGGAGCTGTTTTTT.

The CDR3 DNA sequence: TGTGCCAGCCGGACAGAGGGCGATGGCTACACCTTC. Its translation: CASRTEGDGYTF. The chain has TRBV6-1 and TRBJ1-2; the D gene is possibly TRBD1 (6 bases). CDR3 length: 12 amino acids. Trimming removed 8 bases at V and 6 bases at J, with 13 bases between. Germline V gene sequence: CDR1 MNHNS, CDR2 SASEGT.

In its sample, this clone was seen once. The chain is built from TRBV29-1 and TRBJ1-2; D possibly corresponds to TRBD1 (6 bases). The CDR3 runs 12 residues. Germline CDR1 is SQVTM and CDR2 is ANQGSEA. This chain's CDR3 is CRGGEGRGGYTF. The CDR3 DNA reads as TGCAGGGGGGGTGAGGGGAGGGGGGGCTACACCTTC. The variable domain in full, with the rest retrieved from reference TRBV29-1 and TRBJ1-2, is SAVISQKPSRDICQRGTSLTIQCQVDSQVTMMFWYRQQPGQSLTLIATANQGSEATYESGFVIDKFPISRPNLTFSTLTVSNMSPEDSSIYLCRGGEGRGGYTFGSGTRLTVV.

The rearrangement uses TRBV6-5 and TRBJ1-1, with D uncertain. Trimming cost V 2 bases and J 1 base, with 5 bases left between them. The CDR3 length is 13 residues. The V gene's germline CDR1 is MNHEY and CDR2 SVGAGI. The CDR3 bases are TGTGCCAGCAGTTACGGCACGAACACTGAAGCTTTCTTT. Protein product: CASSYGTNTEAFF.

This chain connects TRBV5-5 to TRBJ1-3; D unresolved. V lost 8 bases, J lost 0 bases, and 9 bases lay in between. This CDR3 is built from 13 residues. From germline, CDR1 is SGHKS and CDR2 YYEKEE (reference sequence). The CDR3 bases are TGTGCCAGTGGCCACAACTCTGGAAACACCATATATTTT. Its protein product is CASGHNSGNTIYF.

This chain links TRBV7-9 with TRBJ2-2; tentatively, D is TRBD1 (5 bases). CDR1 is SEHNR and CDR2 is FQNEAQ in the germline V gene (reference sequence). V lost 5 bases and J lost 6, with 13 bases in between. The CDR3 loop spans 14 amino acids. CDR3 bases: TGTGCCAGCAGCCCAGGGTCCATAGCCGGGGAGCTGTTTTTT. This translates into CASSPGSIAGELFF.

The table lists this clone with a few counts. The chain links TRBV5-4 to TRBJ2-7; 7 bases align to TRBD2. The ends lost 0 bases at V and 7 bases at J; junction bases unmatched: 4. CDR3 length: 13 residues. CDR1 is SGHNT, CDR2 YYREEE, per germline (reference sequence). In nucleotides, the CDR3 is TGTGCCAGCAGCTTGGTGTTGGGGGGGGAGCAGTACTTC. It yields the protein CASSLVLGGEQYF.

V and J are TRBV9 and TRBJ1-1; 11 positions agree with TRBD1. From germline, CDR1 is SGDLS and CDR2 YYNGEE. Trimming took 3 bases from V and 0 from J; bases not matched to a gene: 10. CDR3 length equals 18 residues. The CDR3: CASSAQDRGLRMNTEAFF. For the CDR3, the DNA is TGTGCCAGCAGCGCGCAGGACAGGGGGCTTCGGATGAACACTGAAGCTTTCTTT.

The chain carries TRBV10-3 and TRBJ1-2; 8 nucleotides line up with TRBD1. This CDR3 comprises 12 residues. V was pared by 6 bases and J by 9 bases, with 6 bases of the junction left unmatched. Per germline, CDR1 ENHRY and CDR2 SYGVKD. The CDR3 nucleotides are TGTGCCATCAGGGGGACAGGCGGGAGCTACACCTTC. Its protein product is CAIRGTGGSYTF.

This clone was seen a single time. The J gene is TRBJ1-2, the V gene TRBV9, with D hard to call. With 0 bases removed from V and 3 bases from J, the gap between germline ends came to 12 bases. Germline lookup yields CDR1 SGDLS and CDR2 YYNGEE. The CDR3 covers 15 residues. CDR3 coding DNA: TGTGCCAGCAGCGTAGATCGGGGTATGGACTATGGCTACACCTTC. Protein: CASSVDRGMDYGYTF.

The chain combines TRBV6-6 with TRBJ1-2; weak D call: TRBD1 (6 bases). The CDR3 loop spans 14 amino acids. Between the trimmed V and J ends, which lost 5 bases and 2 bases, there was a span of 12 bases. Germline V lookup: CDR1 MNHNY, CDR2 SVGAGI (reference sequence). The CDR3, as DNA: TGTGCCAGCAGTCCATCCGGGACAAACTATGGCTACACCTTC. Encoded protein: CASSPSGTNYGYTF.

In this sample, this clone turned up once. This chain links TRBV7-2 with TRBJ1-1; no clear D gene. The V gene lost 5 bases and the J gene lost 3 bases, with 19 bases spanning the gap. Germline-derived CDR1 and CDR2 are SGHTA and FQGNSA. The CDR3 sequence is 16 residues long. The CDR3 protein is CASSQRAWGAHTEAFF. Written as DNA, the CDR3 is TGTGCCAGCAGCCAAAGGGCCTGGGGAGCTCACACTGAAGCTTTCTTT. Full variable domain (remainder filled in from reference TRBV7-2 and TRBJ1-1): GAGVSQSPSNKVTEKGKDVELRCDPISGHTALYWYRQSLGQGLEFLIYFQGNSAPDKSGLPSDRFSAERTGGSVSTLTIQRTQQEDSAVYLCASSQRAWGAHTEAFFGQGTRLTVV.

The CDR3, as DNA: TGTGCCAGCAGTTTGTTGCTAGCGGGAGGGCCTATGGGCAAAAACATTCAGTACTTC. This codes for CASSLLLAGGPMGKNIQYF. The J gene is TRBJ2-4, the V gene TRBV28, with 12 bases aligning to TRBD2. The V gene's germline CDR1 is MDHEN and CDR2 SYDVKM. V trimming: 3 bases; J trimming: 3 bases; junction bases outside the gene matches: 12. The CDR3 has 19 residues.

The chain recombines TRBV7-2 with TRBJ2-6, with 8 bases that match TRBD1. In germline, CDR1 is SGHTA, CDR2 FQGNSA. This CDR3 comprises 19 residues. Germline trimming cut 1 base from V and 0 bases from J; bases unmatched to any gene: 8. The CDR3 protein is CASSLVKAGGGSGANVLTF. Written as DNA, the CDR3 is TGTGCCAGCAGCTTAGTGAAAGCAGGGGGCGGCTCTGGGGCCAACGTCCTGACTTTC.

The rearrangement uses TRBV19 and TRBJ2-1; weak D call: TRBD1 (6 bases). Per germline, CDR1 LNHDA and CDR2 SQIVND (reference sequence). V was clipped by 3 bases and J by 2 bases, with 11 bases between them. The CDR3 runs to 15 residues. The CDR3 bases are TGTGCCAGTAGTATCTATCCAGGGGCCTACAATGAGCAGTTCTTC. Its translation: CASSIYPGAYNEQFF.